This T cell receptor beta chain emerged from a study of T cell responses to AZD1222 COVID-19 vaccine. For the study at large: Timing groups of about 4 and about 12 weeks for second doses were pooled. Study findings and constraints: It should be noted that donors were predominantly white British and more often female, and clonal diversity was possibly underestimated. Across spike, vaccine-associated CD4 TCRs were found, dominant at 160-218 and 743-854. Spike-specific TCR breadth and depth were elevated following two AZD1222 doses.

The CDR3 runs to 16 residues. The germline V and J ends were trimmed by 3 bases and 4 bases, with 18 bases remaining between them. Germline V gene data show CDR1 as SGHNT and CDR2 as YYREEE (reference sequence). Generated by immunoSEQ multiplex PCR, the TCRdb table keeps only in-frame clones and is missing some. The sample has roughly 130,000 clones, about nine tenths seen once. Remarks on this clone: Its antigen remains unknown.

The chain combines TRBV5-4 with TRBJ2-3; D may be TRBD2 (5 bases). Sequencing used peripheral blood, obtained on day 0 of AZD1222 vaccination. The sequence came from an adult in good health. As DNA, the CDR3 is TGTGCCAGCAGCTCCCGGACGGAGATTAGCGCAGATACGCAGTATTTT. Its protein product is CASSSRTEISADTQYF.